Below are 30 T cell receptor beta chains sequenced from a single sample in a study of blood T cell repertoires in COVID-19. The table came from immunoSEQ multiplex PCR; TCRdb's copy has only in-frame clones and leaves some out. The sample records a few hundred thousand clones, around 84% being singletons. Sequenced sample: peripheral blood. Receptors originate from a human donor with acute or convalescent COVID-19. The donor label of this sample is uncertain.

The table lists this clone with a count of one. V gene TRBV7-6 combines with J gene TRBJ2-2, with D tentatively TRBD2 (5 bases). The germline V gene encodes CDR1 SGHVS and CDR2 FNYEAQ. V lost 5 bases and J lost 1, with 20 bases in between. CDR3 length equals 18 residues. DNA of the CDR3: TGTGCCAGCAGCCTTCCTGGGGTGCTAGCCGAGAACACCGGGGAGCTGTTTTTT. Translated, it gives CASSLPGVLAENTGELFF.

V gene TRBV6-5 combines with J gene TRBJ1-1, with a possible D match to TRBD1 (6 bases). V shed 2 bases and J shed 5 bases, with 18 bases lying between them. Germline loops: CDR1 MNHEY, CDR2 SVGAGI. The CDR3 runs to 16 residues. The CDR3 nucleotides read TGTGCCAGCAGTTACGCCCCTGAAGGGGGGGGGACTGAAGCTTTCTTT. Encoded protein: CASSYAPEGGGTEAFF.

This clone was observed a single time. The chain employs TRBV5-1 and TRBJ2-7, with 7 nucleotides matching TRBD2. CDR3 size: 18 residues. Looked up from germline, CDR1 is SGHRS and CDR2 is YFSETQ. V shed 4 bases and J 0 bases; nucleotides not matched to a gene: 16. The CDR3 is CASSLLPQPSGSSYEQYF. The CDR3 DNA reads as TGCGCCAGCAGCCTGCTTCCGCAGCCTAGCGGTAGCTCCTACGAGCAGTACTTC.

This chain joins TRBV6-2 or TRBV6-3 and TRBJ2-1, with TRBD2 matching over 10 bases. Germline values: CDR1 MNHEY, CDR2 SVGEGT. The junction had 7 bases not matched to a gene; V was cut back by 2 bases and J by 6 bases. The CDR3 covers 16 residues. The CDR3 reads CASSYGGSGRGNEQFF. The DNA for the CDR3 is TGTGCCAGCAGTTACGGGGGAAGCGGGAGGGGCAATGAGCAGTTCTTC.

The gene calls are TRBV6-5 and TRBJ1-4, with unresolved D. The CDR3 spans 14 residues. CDR1 and CDR2 (germline): MNHEY, SVGAGI. Trimming shortened V by 8 bases and J by 7 bases, and 17 bases separated the two germline ends. The CDR3: CASRSPRSGEKLFF. The CDR3 region has the DNA TGTGCCAGCCGGAGCCCGAGAAGCGGTGAAAAACTGTTTTTT.

The chain couples TRBV6-6 to TRBJ2-7; 7 positions agree with TRBD2. V gave up 0 bases and J gave up 3 bases; unmatched junction bases: 2. CDR1 and CDR2 (germline): MNHNY, SVGAGI (reference sequence). The CDR3 consists of 14 residues. The CDR3 protein is CASSYSKRGYEQYF. The CDR3 nucleotides read TGTGCCAGCAGTTACTCGAAGCGGGGCTACGAGCAGTACTTC.

The gene calls are TRBV5-1 and TRBJ2-2; D might be TRBD2 (6 bases). Germline V CDR1 and CDR2: SGHRS, YFSETQ. The V end lost 6 bases, the J end lost 4 bases, and 13 bases lay between the germline ends. This CDR3 spans 14 amino acids. The DNA for the CDR3 is TGCGCCAGCATCCCGGGGGATTTCACCGGGGAGCTGTTTTTT. Translated: CASIPGDFTGELFF.

This clone was seen once. The gene calls are TRBV14 and TRBJ2-3; D is possibly TRBD2 (6 bases). This CDR3 has 18 residues. CDR1 is SGHDN, CDR2 FVKESK, per germline. V dropped 0 bases and J dropped 0 bases, with 16 bases sitting between them. In DNA, the CDR3 is TGTGCCAGCAGCCAAGAAGCGGCGTGGCTAGCGAGCACAGATACGCAGTATTTT. It is translated as CASSQEAAWLASTDTQYF. The full variable domain, in which reference TRBV14 and TRBJ2-3 provide the parts outside the CDR3, is EAGVTQFPSHSVIEKGQTVTLRCDPISGHDNLYWYRRVMGKEIKFLLHFVKESKQDESGMPNNRFLAERTGGTYSTLKVQPAELEDSGVYFCASSQEAAWLASTDTQYFGPGTRLTVL.

V gene TRBV28 combines with J gene TRBJ1-2; 8 nucleotides line up with TRBD1. The trim removed 6 bases at V and 1 base at J, leaving 4 bases unmatched. CDR3 length: 14 residues. Per the germline V gene, CDR1 is MDHEN and CDR2 is SYDVKM. The CDR3: CASSGQGDNYGYTF. In DNA, the CDR3 is TGTGCCAGCAGCGGACAGGGCGATAACTATGGCTACACCTTC.

This clone was found a few times. The genes are TRBV7-2 and TRBJ1-2; maybe TRBD1 (5 bases). The V gene's germline CDR1 is SGHTA and CDR2 FQGNSA. The CDR3 has 14 amino acids. V was trimmed by 1 base and J by 4 bases, leaving 10 bases between them. In DNA, the CDR3 is TGTGCCAGCAGCTTAGGGAACAGGCTCTATGGCTACACCTTC. Translated, it gives CASSLGNRLYGYTF.

V gene TRBV18 combines with J gene TRBJ2-3, with 8 bases aligning to TRBD1. Trimming removed 4 bases from V and 3 bases from J; junction bases left unmatched: 6. The CDR3 is 15 residues long. CDR1 and CDR2 from the germline V gene are KGHSH and LQKENI. The CDR3 coding sequence is TGTGCCAGCTCACGGAGGACAGGGTGGACAGATACGCAGTATTTT. Residues: CASSRRTGWTDTQYF.

This clone was detected once. The V call is TRBV5-1, the J call TRBJ1-2; TRBD1 agrees at 9 bases. The J segment lost 2 bases and the V segment lost 0 bases, leaving 2 bases of the junction unmatched. Germline V gene lookup returns CDR1 SGHRS and CDR2 YFSETQ. The CDR3 totals 15 residues. The CDR3, as DNA: TGCGCCAGCAGCTTGGGGGACAGGGCCAACTATGGCTACACCTTC. As protein: CASSLGDRANYGYTF.

This chain uses TRBV6-5 with TRBJ2-1; weak D call: TRBD1 (5 bases). The CDR3 spans 14 residues. From germline, CDR1 is MNHEY and CDR2 SVGAGI. Deletions cut 4 bases from V and 5 bases from J, with 12 bases between. As DNA, the CDR3 is TGTGCCAGCAGTTCCGATGACAGTGACAATGAGCAGTTCTTC. Protein sequence: CASSSDDSDNEQFF.

The chain is built from TRBV3-1 (or the pseudogene TRBV3-2) and TRBJ1-1; possibly TRBD1 for D (6 bases). V lost 1 base and J 5 bases, leaving 20 bases between the germline ends. This CDR3 has 17 residues. Germline assignment: CDR1 LGHDT and CDR2 YNNKEL (reference sequence). CDR3: CASSQGSIGGLGTEAFF. CDR3 DNA: TGTGCCAGCAGCCAAGGATCCATAGGGGGATTGGGAACTGAAGCTTTCTTT.

The V and J genes are TRBV14 and TRBJ2-7, with 10 bases aligning to TRBD2. V lost 6 bases to trimming and J lost 3 bases; unmatched junction nucleotides: 8. Germline CDR1 SGHDN, CDR2 FVKESK. The CDR3 loop spans 15 amino acids. CDR3 bases: TGTGCCAGCAGTCCCGGACTAGCGGACTACTACGAGCAGTACTTC. This translates into CASSPGLADYYEQYF.

V is TRBV20-1 and J is TRBJ1-2; TRBD1 aligns across 10 bases. The V segment lost 3 bases and the J segment 0 bases; nucleotides outside the gene matches: 4. Germline V CDR1 and CDR2: DFQATT, SNEGSKA (reference sequence). The CDR3 is made up of 15 amino acids. The CDR3: CSASRGTGANYGYTF. The DNA for the CDR3 is TGCAGTGCTAGTCGAGGGACAGGGGCTAACTATGGCTACACCTTC.

V gene TRBV30 combines with J gene TRBJ2-1; the match to TRBD1 covers 7 bases. Germline V gene sequence: CDR1 GTSNPN, CDR2 SVGIG (reference sequence). This CDR3 region has 13 residues. After removal of 1 base from V and 6 bases from J, the junction contained 3 bases not matched to a gene. CDR3 bases: TGTGCCTGGAGTGAGGGGGCCCCCAATGAGCAGTTCTTC. Its translation is CAWSEGAPNEQFF.

The chain couples TRBV3-1 (or the pseudogene TRBV3-2) to TRBJ1-1, with 12 bases lining up with TRBD1. V shed 4 bases and J 3 bases; nucleotides not matched to a gene: 9. Germline CDR1 LGHDT, CDR2 YNNKEL (reference sequence). CDR3 size: 17 residues. The CDR3 is CASSPRDRGRMDTEAFF. The CDR3 DNA reads as TGTGCCAGCAGCCCACGGGACAGGGGGCGAATGGACACTGAAGCTTTCTTT.

This chain connects TRBV6-5 to TRBJ2-3, with a tentative D call TRBD1 (6 bases). From germline, CDR1 is MNHEY and CDR2 SVGAGI. V lost 6 bases and J lost 2, with 15 bases in between. The CDR3 runs to 15 residues. CDR3 sequence (DNA): TGTGCCAGCAGCCGGCGACAGGCGATCACAGATACGCAGTATTTT. Translating gives CASSRRQAITDTQYF.

The chain is built from TRBV30 and TRBJ2-1, with D hard to call. Germline-derived CDR1 and CDR2 are GTSNPN and SVGIG (reference sequence). Trimming took off 1 base at V and 0 bases at J, with 7 bases between the two ends. CDR3 length: 14 residues. The CDR3 DNA is TGTGCCTGGAGTGACAGCAGCTCCTACAATGAGCAGTTCTTC. Protein product: CAWSDSSSYNEQFF.

This clone was observed once. The chain carries TRBV30 and TRBJ2-1; no firm D call. This CDR3 is 12 amino acids long. Trimming stripped 0 bases from V and 9 bases from J, with 9 bases between. Germline lookup yields CDR1 GTSNPN and CDR2 SVGIG (reference sequence). The CDR3 loop reads CAWSVLRSEQFF. DNA of the CDR3: TGTGCCTGGAGTGTACTTAGGAGTGAGCAGTTCTTC.

The chain links TRBV19 to TRBJ1-1; D unresolved. The germline V gene has CDR1 LNHDA and CDR2 SQIVND (reference sequence). The CDR3 totals 11 residues. Trimming shortened V by 3 bases and J by 12 bases, and 11 bases separated the two germline ends. The CDR3 DNA reads TGTGCCAGTAGTATCGGCCGGGGTTCTTTCTTT. Amino acid sequence: CASSIGRGSFF.

V usage is TRBV11-2 and J usage is TRBJ1-4, with no clear D. With 4 bases removed from V and 5 bases from J, the gap between germline ends came to 8 bases. The CDR3 is made up of 13 amino acids. Germline CDR1 and CDR2: SGHAT and FQNNGV. CDR3 in amino acids: CASSSGLNEKLFF. The CDR3, as DNA: TGTGCCAGCAGCTCGGGTCTAAATGAAAAACTGTTTTTT.

The CDR3 bases are TGTGCCAGCAGAACGGGACAGGGAAGGAAAGCTTTCTTT. Translated, it gives CASRTGQGRKAFF. The chain couples TRBV28 to TRBJ1-1; the match to TRBD1 covers 9 bases. V lost 6 bases, J lost 9 bases, and 8 bases stayed unmatched. The CDR3 sequence is 13 residues long. Germline V gene data show CDR1 as MDHEN and CDR2 as SYDVKM.

The chain employs TRBV5-1 and TRBJ2-1; D uncertain. Deletions cut 0 bases from V and 4 bases from J, with 2 bases between. CDR3 size: 12 residues. CDR1 SGHRS and CDR2 YFSETQ come from the germline V gene. CDR3 in amino acids: CASSLVYNEQFF. The CDR3 nucleotides read TGCGCCAGCAGCTTGGTATACAATGAGCAGTTCTTC.

V is TRBV9 and J is TRBJ2-4; unclear D gene. The CDR3 has 14 residues. Germline CDR1 is SGDLS and CDR2 is YYNGEE. V was clipped by 0 bases and J by 2 bases, with 6 bases between them. CDR3 in amino acids: CASSVGVSKNIQYF. As DNA, the CDR3 is TGTGCCAGCAGCGTAGGAGTTTCCAAAAACATTCAGTACTTC.

V and J are TRBV19 and TRBJ1-2; TRBD1 aligns across 12 bases. The V segment lost 4 bases and the J segment 0 bases; nucleotides outside the gene matches: 9. The CDR3 totals 18 residues. Germline CDR1 and CDR2: LNHDA and SQIVND (reference sequence). CDR3 residues: CASSTILRDRGPNYGYTF. The CDR3 DNA sequence: TGTGCCAGTAGTACGATCCTCCGGGACAGGGGGCCTAACTATGGCTACACCTTC.

The chain recombines TRBV4-1 with TRBJ2-2; 10 nucleotides agree with TRBD2. This CDR3 is built from 20 residues. The junction had 12 bases not matched to a gene; V was cut back by 2 bases and J by 0 bases. Germline CDR1 reads MGHRA; CDR2 reads YSYEKL. The CDR3 coding sequence is TGCGCCAGCAGCCAACCGATCGGGCTAGCGGGGGCTCCGAACACCGGGGAGCTGTTTTTT. Translated, it gives CASSQPIGLAGAPNTGELFF.

Comment on this clone: Other DNA sequences of this sample code for an identical CDR3. The CDR3 here is CASSPRGGLNTEAFF. The CDR3 DNA sequence: TGTGCCAGCAGCCCCCGCGGCGGATTGAACACTGAAGCTTTCTTT. The chain links TRBV9 to TRBJ1-1, with D uncertain. The CDR3 has 15 amino acids. Germline CDR1 reads SGDLS; CDR2 reads YYNGEE. V lost 4 bases and J 0 bases, leaving 13 bases between the germline ends.

This chain joins TRBV19 and TRBJ1-5, with a weak D call TRBD1 (5 bases). Trimming cost V 10 bases and J 1 base, with 14 bases left between them. The CDR3 covers 14 residues. Germline lookup yields CDR1 LNHDA and CDR2 SQIVND (reference sequence). The CDR3, as DNA: TGTGCCACAAAACCCGACAGAAGCAATCAGCCCCAGCATTTT. Its protein product is CATKPDRSNQPQHF.